The following is a TCR beta chain sequence with its context. Its antigen is unknown. The data were taken from a study of shared clonotypes between healthy human individuals. On the study more broadly: The composition of the donors was a couple of women and a few men aged 18 to 49. The study used three CD4 naive, three CD4 memory, two CD8 naive and one CD8 memory plate per donor.

General study points: Sequencing depth was predicted to influence how clonotypes are shared among donors. Having only a few donors restricted how much genetic and exposure-history diversity was captured.

Sequencing used immunoSEQ multiplex PCR; TCRdb keeps in-frame clones, though not all of them. The table has about 1.1 million clones, approximately 80% seen once. V lost 2 bases and J lost 4; bases outside the gene matches: 7. CDR1 and CDR2 (germline): KGHSH, LQKENI. The CDR3 spans 16 residues. The sequenced sample was memory CD4+ T cells from PBMCs. Specified subset: CD45RA-negative fraction. This receptor was obtained from a man between 18 and 35 years old in good health. Some clones in this sample may be carry-over from other donors' samples. This chain uses TRBV18 with TRBJ1-5; 8 bases agree with TRBD1. As DNA, the CDR3 is TGTGCCAGCTCACCAGGACAGGGACCGGGGAATCAGCCCCAGCATTTT. Residues: CASSPGQGPGNQPQHF.